The 21 T cell receptor beta chains reported below all come from one sample, sequenced in a study of cytomegalovirus exposure and HLA in healthy donors. 13 Jbeta primers and 60 Vbeta primers were used for the PCR. The table came from immunoSEQ multiplex PCR; TCRdb's copy has only in-frame clones and leaves some out. The data contain roughly 170,000 clones, over 70% of them singletons. The source material was PBMCs. The receptors were gathered from a woman under 40 in good health and CMV-seropositive.

The rearrangement links TRBV7-8 to TRBJ1-1; D is unclear. The CDR3 is made up of 12 amino acids. V was cut by 1 base and J by 5 bases, with 5 bases left in between. Looked up from germline, CDR1 is SGHVS and CDR2 is FQNEAQ. As DNA, the CDR3 is TGTGCCAGCAGCTTAGAGCAAACTGAAGCTTTCTTT. It translates to CASSLEQTEAFF.

This chain joins TRBV4-1 and TRBJ2-1; 9 positions agree with TRBD2. V shed 0 bases and J 6 bases; nucleotides not matched to a gene: 12. Germline V lookup: CDR1 MGHRA, CDR2 YSYEKL. The CDR3 consists of 18 residues. The CDR3 reads CASSQDRASGMIPNEQFF. The CDR3 DNA sequence: TGCGCCAGCAGCCAAGATCGTGCTAGCGGGATGATTCCCAATGAGCAGTTCTTC.

This clone has a handful of counts. V is TRBV7-2 and J is TRBJ1-4; the D is unclear. Deletions cut 1 base from V and 0 bases from J, with 9 bases between. Germline V gene sequence: CDR1 SGHTA, CDR2 FQGNSA. The CDR3 has 16 amino acids. The CDR3 DNA reads TGTGCCAGCAGCTTAGACGCGCGCGCAACTAATGAAAAACTGTTTTTT. Translated: CASSLDARATNEKLFF.

The chain links TRBV5-1 to TRBJ1-2; 8 nucleotides match TRBD1. CDR3 size: 14 residues. Per germline, CDR1 SGHRS and CDR2 YFSETQ. J was trimmed by 6 bases and V by 4 bases; bases with no gene match: 8. The CDR3 sequence is CASSPTDREDGYTF. The CDR3, as DNA: TGCGCCAGCAGCCCGACGGACAGGGAGGATGGCTACACCTTC.

The chain recombines TRBV11-3 with TRBJ2-3, with D tentatively TRBD2 (5 bases). The germline V gene encodes CDR1 SGHNT and CDR2 YENEEA. The CDR3 length is 16 residues. V was cut by 1 base and J by 0 bases, with 11 bases left in between. CDR3 bases: TGTGCCAGCAGCTTAGGGGCAGCGGAGAGCACAGATACGCAGTATTTT. Translating gives CASSLGAAESTDTQYF.

The chain combines TRBV28 with TRBJ1-2, with 8 bases lining up with TRBD1. Germline V gives CDR1 MDHEN, CDR2 SYDVKM. J was trimmed by 0 bases and V by 3 bases; bases with no gene match: 12. The CDR3 loop spans 18 amino acids. CDR3 DNA: TGTGCCAGCAGTTTTCCCCCCGGGTGGACAGGGCCTAACTATGGCTACACCTTC. Its translation is CASSFPPGWTGPNYGYTF.

V usage is TRBV28 and J usage is TRBJ1-2; 7 bases are shared with TRBD1. The V gene end was trimmed by 6 bases and the J gene end by 3 bases; junction bases not matched to a gene: 4. Germline CDR1 and CDR2: MDHEN and SYDVKM. The CDR3 runs 13 residues. CDR3 in DNA: TGTGCCAGCAGCCGGGACAGTTACTATGGCTACACCTTC. Protein: CASSRDSYYGYTF.

This clone has only a few counts. This chain uses TRBV7-9 with TRBJ2-7; 7 positions agree with TRBD1. The CDR3 extends over 15 amino acids. Germline values: CDR1 SEHNR, CDR2 FQNEAQ (reference sequence). J gave up 2 bases and V 1 base, and 5 bases lay outside the gene matches. The CDR3 loop reads CASSLGQGSPYEQYF. The CDR3 region has the DNA TGTGCCAGCAGCTTAGGACAGGGCAGTCCCTACGAGCAGTACTTC.

This clone was detected only once. CDR3 sequence (DNA): TGTGCCAGCAGGGGGGGATTCGGGTACGAGCAGTACTTC. Encoded protein: CASRGGFGYEQYF. The genes are TRBV27 and TRBJ2-7, with D maybe TRBD2 (6 bases). Trimming removed 6 bases from V and 4 bases from J, with 13 bases in between. Looked up from germline, CDR1 is MNHEY and CDR2 is SMNVEV (reference sequence). CDR3 length: 13 amino acids.

The chain recombines TRBV11-2 with TRBJ1-1; 7 nucleotides agree with TRBD1. Germline V gene data show CDR1 as SGHAT and CDR2 as FQNNGV. The CDR3 has 15 amino acids. The V segment lost 1 base and the J segment 9 bases; nucleotides outside the gene matches: 11. CDR3 sequence reads: CASSLGRTGYTQAFF. The CDR3 DNA reads as TGTGCCAGCAGCTTAGGTCGGACAGGTTATACTCAAGCTTTCTTT.

The DNA of the CDR3 is TGTGCCAGCAGTGATCTCGCGGGATATAGCACAGATACGCAGTATTTT. Translation: CASSDLAGYSTDTQYF. This chain links TRBV25-1 with TRBJ2-3, with D perhaps TRBD2 (6 bases). Trimming removed 3 bases from V and 0 bases from J, with 13 bases in between. The CDR3 length is 16 residues. The germline gives CDR1 MGHDK, CDR2 SYGVNS.

CDR3 in DNA: TGCGCCAGCAGCTTGAACGGAGGTAATCAGCCCCAGCATTTT. Translation: CASSLNGGNQPQHF. The chain combines TRBV5-1 with TRBJ1-5; D is unclear. This CDR3 has 14 amino acids. With 1 base removed from V and 4 bases from J, the gap between germline ends came to 9 bases. CDR1 and CDR2 from the germline V gene are SGHRS and YFSETQ.

The CDR3 here is CASSTQGSGNTIYF. CDR3 in DNA: TGTGCCAGCAGTACTCAGGGCTCTGGAAACACCATATATTTT. The chain has TRBV28 and TRBJ1-3; a possible D gene is TRBD1 (5 bases). This CDR3 spans 14 amino acids. Trimming took 5 bases from V and 0 from J, leaving 8 bases between them. Germline V gene data show CDR1 as MDHEN and CDR2 as SYDVKM.

This rearrangement joins TRBV5-1 to TRBJ2-7, with TRBD1 matching over 9 bases. The V gene's germline CDR1 is SGHRS and CDR2 YFSETQ. Trimming at V came to 0 bases and at J to 5 bases, leaving 6 bases not matched to a gene. The CDR3 is 15 residues long. CDR3 amino acids: CASSLETGGWHEQYF. The CDR3 DNA reads TGCGCCAGCAGCTTGGAAACAGGGGGCTGGCACGAGCAGTACTTC.

This sequence joins TRBV7-2 and TRBJ2-3; 9 bases are shared with TRBD1. Germline V lookup: CDR1 SGHTA, CDR2 FQGNSA. There are 14 residues in the CDR3. With V trimmed by 6 bases and J by 4 bases, 5 bases remained unmatched. The CDR3 loop is CASSSDRGPDTQYF. The CDR3 DNA sequence: TGTGCCAGCAGTTCGGACAGGGGACCAGATACGCAGTATTTT.

V gene TRBV5-1 combines with J gene TRBJ2-5, with 9 bases lining up with TRBD1. The CDR3 covers 16 residues. Germline CDR1 and CDR2: SGHRS and YFSETQ. Germline trimming cut 4 bases from V and 2 bases from J; bases unmatched to any gene: 9. CDR3 in amino acids: CASSGLTGGGQETQYF. The CDR3, as DNA: TGCGCCAGCAGCGGACTGACAGGGGGTGGACAAGAGACCCAGTACTTC.

This chain connects TRBV27 to TRBJ2-3; 10 bases are a match to TRBD2. This CDR3 comprises 16 residues. Germline trimming cut 5 bases from V and 4 bases from J; bases unmatched to any gene: 9. Germline CDR1 reads MNHEY; CDR2 reads SMNVEV (reference sequence). The CDR3 here is CASSILAGVIADTQYF. CDR3 DNA: TGTGCCAGCAGTATTCTAGCGGGAGTCATCGCAGATACGCAGTATTTT.

J is TRBJ1-4 and V is TRBV7-2; a possible D gene is TRBD1 (6 bases). Between the trimmed V and J ends, which lost 3 bases and 4 bases, there was a span of 9 bases. This CDR3 comprises 14 residues. Germline V CDR1 and CDR2: SGHTA, FQGNSA. Written as DNA, the CDR3 is TGTGCCAGCAGCTTTTCACAGGGTAATGAAAAACTGTTTTTT. This gives the protein CASSFSQGNEKLFF.

The J gene is TRBJ2-1, the V gene TRBV30; 10 nucleotides align to TRBD2. V lost 0 bases and J lost 9; bases outside the gene matches: 11. CDR1 is GTSNPN, CDR2 SVGIG, per germline (reference sequence). This CDR3 contains 16 residues. The CDR3 DNA follows: TGTGCCTGGAGTGTAGGATCTAGCGGGAGTGGGGGTGAGCAGTTCTTC. Its protein is CAWSVGSSGSGGEQFF.

For the CDR3, the DNA is TGCGCCAGCATGCCCCTTCCGGGACAGGGAAACAATGAGCAGTTCTTC. This sequence encodes CASMPLPGQGNNEQFF. This chain links TRBV5-1 with TRBJ2-1; 9 bases are shared with TRBD1. CDR3 length equals 16 residues. From germline, CDR1 is SGHRS and CDR2 YFSETQ. Trimming at V came to 6 bases and at J to 5 bases, leaving 12 bases not matched to a gene.

The V gene is TRBV4-2, the J gene TRBJ2-7, with TRBD2 matching 7 bases. Germline values: CDR1 LGHNA, CDR2 YNFKEQ. V was clipped by 0 bases and J by 4 bases; unmatched bases: 9. There are 16 residues in the CDR3. CDR3: CASSQDPMGGGYEQYF. DNA for the CDR3: TGTGCCAGCAGCCAAGATCCGATGGGGGGGGGTTACGAGCAGTACTTC.